The 31 T cell receptor beta chains in this list originate from one sample, sequenced in a study of blood T cell repertoires in COVID-19. Profiled with immunoSEQ multiplex PCR; TCRdb holds only in-frame clones, not every one. The table shows 95,000 to 110,000 clones, with 84% occurring only once. The sample was peripheral blood. These receptor sequences come from a human donor in a cohort sampled during active or convalescent COVID-19.

The V call is TRBV6-4, the J call TRBJ2-1; 9 bases fit TRBD1. V trimming: 6 bases; J trimming: 9 bases; junction bases outside the gene matches: 15. CDR3 length: 16 amino acids. Germline CDR1 reads MRHNA; CDR2 reads SNTAGT. Here the CDR3 DNA reads TGTGCCAGCAGCCATCATCCCGGGACAGGGCATGGTGAGCAGTTCTTC. Amino acid sequence: CASSHHPGTGHGEQFF.

This clone was detected a few times. The rearrangement joins TRBV15 to TRBJ2-3, with 8 bases lining up with TRBD2. The germline V gene has CDR1 LNHNV and CDR2 YYDKDF (reference sequence). Losses at the gene ends were 6 bases for V and 0 bases for J; bases not matched to a gene: 5. There are 15 residues in the CDR3. This chain's CDR3 is CATSFSGASTDTQYF. The CDR3 DNA follows: TGTGCCACCAGTTTTAGCGGGGCTAGCACAGATACGCAGTATTTT.

The chain employs TRBV7-3 and TRBJ2-1; TRBD1 matches at 10 bases. This CDR3 contains 16 residues. Germline V gene lookup returns CDR1 SGHTA and CDR2 FQGTGA. The J segment lost 4 bases and the V segment lost 5 bases, leaving 8 bases of the junction unmatched. DNA for the CDR3: TGTGCCAGCAGCCCCGGGGACAGGGGAAATTACAATGAGCAGTTCTTC. Translation: CASSPGDRGNYNEQFF.

The chain joins TRBV11-3 to TRBJ1-4, with D possibly being TRBD1 (5 bases). The V gene lost 5 bases and the J gene lost 8 bases, with 15 bases spanning the gap. The CDR3 sequence is 14 residues long. Per germline, CDR1 SGHNT and CDR2 YENEEA. The DNA for the CDR3 is TGTGCCAGCAGCCCACAGGTCGGCGAGGAAAAACTGTTTTTT. This encodes CASSPQVGEEKLFF.

V is TRBV28 and J is TRBJ1-4; possibly TRBD1 for D (6 bases). Germline values: CDR1 MDHEN, CDR2 SYDVKM. This CDR3 is built from 15 residues. Trimming removed 6 bases from V and 0 bases from J, with 11 bases in between. The CDR3 region is CASRPWTATNEKLFF. The CDR3 coding sequence is TGTGCCAGCAGACCCTGGACAGCAACTAATGAAAAACTGTTTTTT. Full variable domain (outside the CDR3, taken from reference TRBV28 and TRBJ1-4): DVKVTQSSRYLVKRTGEKVFLECVQDMDHENMFWYRQDPGLGLRLIYFSYDVKMKEKGDIPEGYSVSREKKERFSLILESASTNQTSMYLCASRPWTATNEKLFFGSGTQLSVL.

The genes are TRBV10-3 and TRBJ2-3, with D tentatively TRBD1 (7 bases). The germline V gene has CDR1 ENHRY and CDR2 SYGVKD. V lost 7 bases and J lost 0, with 23 bases in between. CDR3 length: 18 amino acids. CDR3 DNA sequence: TGTGCCATCAACCAACCCACCGGGGGACAGAAAAGCACAGATACGCAGTATTTT. This encodes CAINQPTGGQKSTDTQYF.

As concerns this clone: The same CDR3 is also encoded by other DNA sequences in this sample. The chain uses TRBV11-3 and TRBJ2-7; no firm D call. There are 14 residues in the CDR3. V was clipped by 0 bases and J by 4 bases, with 10 bases between them. Germline CDR1 reads SGHNT; CDR2 reads YENEEA. CDR3: CASSLDPRFYEQYF. DNA of the CDR3: TGTGCCAGCAGCTTAGATCCCAGGTTTTACGAGCAGTACTTC.

This chain uses TRBV6-5 with TRBJ1-3; no reliable D call. This CDR3 spans 15 amino acids. Trimming removed 10 bases at V and 4 bases at J, with 20 bases between. The germline gives CDR1 MNHEY, CDR2 SVGAGI. CDR3 region: CATDSTRARGNTIYF. The CDR3 DNA is TGTGCCACCGACTCCACGCGGGCCAGAGGAAACACCATATATTTT.

The chain employs TRBV10-3 and TRBJ1-3; 9 bases agree with TRBD1. The CDR3 contains 15 residues. The V gene's germline CDR1 is ENHRY and CDR2 SYGVKD. V shed 11 bases and J 4 bases; nucleotides not matched to a gene: 12. The CDR3 is CASTFPGQGGNTIYF. DNA for the CDR3: TGTGCCTCGACTTTTCCGGGACAGGGAGGAAACACCATATATTTT.

The genes are TRBV18 and TRBJ2-7, with TRBD1 identical over 10 bases. Trimming cost V 2 bases and J 0 bases; bases outside gene matches: 1. Germline CDR1 and CDR2: KGHSH and LQKENI. The CDR3 consists of 15 residues. The CDR3 loop is CASSPGTGDSYEQYF. The CDR3 coding sequence is TGTGCCAGCTCACCAGGGACAGGGGACTCCTACGAGCAGTACTTC.

This chain links TRBV3-1 (or the pseudogene TRBV3-2) with TRBJ1-4; TRBD1 matches at 7 bases. Germline V lookup: CDR1 LGHDT, CDR2 YNNKEL (reference sequence). The CDR3 runs to 14 residues. Germline trimming cut 3 bases from V and 12 bases from J; bases unmatched to any gene: 10. CDR3 bases: TGTGCCAGCAGCCAGAGGGACAGCCCCGGAGAACTGTTTTTT. This sequence encodes CASSQRDSPGELFF.

The J gene is TRBJ1-6, the V gene TRBV3-1 (or the pseudogene TRBV3-2), with a weak D call TRBD1 (5 bases). The CDR3 is 14 amino acids. Between the trimmed V and J ends, which lost 4 bases and 8 bases, there was a span of 12 bases. Germline V gene sequence: CDR1 LGHDT, CDR2 YNNKEL (reference sequence). The CDR3 coding sequence is TGTGCCAGCAGCCCAGGGCTCGAAGATTCACCCCTCCACTTT. Protein: CASSPGLEDSPLHF.

The count of this clone is one. The rearrangement uses TRBV9 and TRBJ2-7; D might be TRBD1 (8 bases). Germline-derived CDR1 and CDR2 are SGDLS and YYNGEE. There are 17 residues in the CDR3. The ends were cut back, 1 base at V and 6 bases at J, with 23 bases in the middle. This chain's CDR3 is CASSVPVFGQGLREQYF. CDR3 in DNA: TGTGCCAGCAGCGTACCTGTGTTTGGACAGGGACTACGCGAGCAGTACTTC.

CDR3: CATSRDPGQGSIQYF. The CDR3, as DNA: TGTGCCACCAGCAGAGATCCGGGACAGGGGAGTATTCAGTACTTC. The chain carries TRBV15 and TRBJ2-4; 10 bases are a match to TRBD1. This CDR3 contains 15 residues. J lost 10 bases, V lost 0 bases, and 6 bases had no gene match. CDR1 is LNHNV, CDR2 YYDKDF, per germline (reference sequence).

This chain connects TRBV24-1 to TRBJ2-3; D is perhaps TRBD2 (7 bases). This CDR3 has 16 amino acids. Trimming pared 0 bases from V and 5 bases from J, leaving 14 bases between. From germline, CDR1 is KGHDR and CDR2 SFDVKD. In DNA form, the CDR3 reads TGTGCCACCAGTGATTTGAAGGGGGAGGGTGAAGATACGCAGTATTTT. Translated, it gives CATSDLKGEGEDTQYF.

The chain has TRBV30 and TRBJ1-2, with 8 bases that match TRBD1. V lost 1 base and J lost 4; bases outside the gene matches: 8. Germline assignment: CDR1 GTSNPN and CDR2 SVGIG (reference sequence). This CDR3 spans 15 amino acids. The CDR3 here is CAWSADRGRGYGYTF. The DNA of the CDR3 is TGTGCCTGGAGTGCCGACAGGGGACGAGGCTATGGCTACACCTTC.

This clone was found once. The sample has other DNA sequences that encode this CDR3 too. The chain joins TRBV19 to TRBJ1-6, with D maybe TRBD1 (6 bases). V lost 6 bases and J 6 bases, leaving 9 bases between the germline ends. The CDR3 is 13 amino acids. CDR1 and CDR2 from the germline V gene are LNHDA and SQIVND (reference sequence). For the CDR3, the DNA is TGTGCCAGTAGAGAACAGGGTAATTCACCCCTCCACTTT. This gives the protein CASREQGNSPLHF. The whole variable domain, remainder taken from reference TRBV19 and TRBJ1-6, is DGGITQSPKYLFRKEGQNVTLSCEQNLNHDAMYWYRQDPGQGLRLIYYSQIVNDFQKGDIAEGYSVSREKKESFPLTVTSAQKNPTAFYLCASREQGNSPLHFGNGTRLTVT.

The chain joins TRBV7-9 to TRBJ2-3; 8 nucleotides line up with TRBD2. The CDR3 has 15 amino acids. The V segment lost 6 bases and the J segment 4 bases; nucleotides outside the gene matches: 9. Per the germline V gene, CDR1 is SEHNR and CDR2 is FQNEAQ (reference sequence). CDR3: CASRPSGGNPDTQYF. CDR3 nucleotides: TGTGCCAGCAGACCCTCGGGGGGGAACCCAGATACGCAGTATTTT.

The sample holds a few counts of this clone. V gene TRBV4-1 combines with J gene TRBJ2-7; D is perhaps TRBD1 (5 bases). This CDR3 is 15 amino acids long. The germline V gene encodes CDR1 MGHRA and CDR2 YSYEKL. Deletions cut 0 bases from V and 3 bases from J, with 12 bases between. CDR3 loop: CASSQDQGQDYEQYF. The CDR3 DNA reads as TGCGCCAGCAGCCAAGACCAGGGCCAGGACTACGAGCAGTACTTC.

The chain is built from TRBV15 and TRBJ2-5; D is perhaps TRBD1 (5 bases). The CDR3 covers 17 residues. Trimming took off 1 base at V and 1 base at J, with 16 bases between the two ends. Germline values: CDR1 LNHNV, CDR2 YYDKDF (reference sequence). The CDR3: CATSRVVNRQIQETQYF. In nucleotides, the CDR3 is TGTGCCACCAGCAGAGTAGTGAACAGACAGATCCAAGAGACCCAGTACTTC.

The genes are TRBV7-2 and TRBJ2-1, with D possibly matching TRBD2 (5 bases). The length of the CDR3 is 15 residues. CDR1 and CDR2 (germline): SGHTA, FQGNSA. V lost 1 base and J lost 4, with 11 bases in between. CDR3: CASSLVSDGYNEQFF. The CDR3 DNA follows: TGTGCCAGCAGCTTAGTTAGCGATGGGTACAATGAGCAGTTCTTC.

The V and J genes are TRBV3-1 (or the pseudogene TRBV3-2) and TRBJ2-1, with 8 bases matching TRBD1. Germline CDR1 LGHDT, CDR2 YNNKEL (reference sequence). The CDR3 totals 17 residues. The junction had 16 bases not matched to a gene; V was cut back by 7 bases and J by 5 bases. This CDR3 reads CASTRDRRNSIDNEQFF. The CDR3 DNA sequence: TGTGCCAGCACCCGGGACAGGCGCAACTCAATTGACAATGAGCAGTTCTTC.

The chain is built from TRBV6-5 and TRBJ2-1; 7 nucleotides align to TRBD2. CDR3 size: 15 residues. CDR1 and CDR2 (germline): MNHEY, SVGAGI. Trimming at V came to 2 bases and at J to 6 bases, leaving 7 bases not matched to a gene. In DNA form, the CDR3 reads TGTGCCAGCAGTTACGGATTTCGACTAGCCAATGAGCAGTTCTTC. Amino acids: CASSYGFRLANEQFF.

The CDR3 DNA reads TGTGCCACCAGTGATTATGGGTCGGGGTCATGGGGGCAGTTCTTC. As protein: CATSDYGSGSWGQFF. V gene TRBV24-1 combines with J gene TRBJ2-1; possibly TRBD2 for D (5 bases). V dropped 2 bases and J dropped 12 bases, with 19 bases sitting between them. This CDR3 contains 15 residues. Germline lookup yields CDR1 KGHDR and CDR2 SFDVKD.

This clone appeared once. The rearrangement links TRBV6-6 to TRBJ2-5, with 7 nucleotides matching TRBD1. V trimming: 6 bases; J trimming: 4 bases; junction bases outside the gene matches: 11. The length of the CDR3 is 15 residues. The V gene's germline CDR1 is MNHNY and CDR2 SVGAGI (reference sequence). CDR3: CASSPANRGGETQYF. For the CDR3, the DNA is TGTGCCAGCAGCCCCGCCAACAGGGGCGGAGAGACCCAGTACTTC.

The chain joins TRBV28 to TRBJ1-2, with D possibly TRBD1 on 6 matching bases. Germline CDR1 MDHEN, CDR2 SYDVKM. The ends were cut back, 5 bases at V and 2 bases at J, with 18 bases in the middle. This CDR3 is built from 16 residues. CDR3 amino acids: CASSGGGGGRNYGYTF. The CDR3, as DNA: TGTGCCAGCAGTGGAGGGGGGGGAGGCCGAAACTATGGCTACACCTTC.

This rearrangement joins TRBV30 to TRBJ2-2, with a possible D match to TRBD2 (5 bases). The CDR3 sequence is 15 residues long. V dropped 6 bases and J dropped 1 base, with 15 bases sitting between them. Germline loops: CDR1 GTSNPN, CDR2 SVGIG (reference sequence). The CDR3 spells CACPPLAGNTGELFF. CDR3 bases: TGTGCCTGCCCCCCCCTCGCGGGGAACACCGGGGAGCTGTTTTTT.

The rearrangement links TRBV7-2 to TRBJ1-1, with 9 bases identical to TRBD1. The CDR3 is 16 amino acids. J gave up 6 bases and V 7 bases, and 15 bases lay outside the gene matches. Germline lookup yields CDR1 SGHTA and CDR2 FQGNSA. The CDR3 spells CASTLTGTGRGAEAFF. The CDR3 nucleotides are TGTGCCAGCACCCTAACCGGGACAGGGAGAGGAGCTGAAGCTTTCTTT.

This rearrangement joins TRBV5-4 to TRBJ2-5; the match to TRBD2 covers 11 bases. CDR1 and CDR2 from the germline V gene are SGHNT and YYREEE (reference sequence). Trimming at V came to 4 bases and at J to 4 bases, leaving 9 bases not matched to a gene. This CDR3 contains 16 residues. The CDR3 here is CASSAGLAGGLETQYF. As DNA, the CDR3 is TGTGCCAGCAGCGCGGGATTAGCGGGGGGGCTAGAGACCCAGTACTTC.

The chain links TRBV9 to TRBJ2-1; 9 nucleotides match TRBD2. Germline CDR1 reads SGDLS; CDR2 reads YYNGEE. The CDR3 has 16 residues. The V gene end was trimmed by 0 bases and the J gene end by 4 bases; junction bases not matched to a gene: 5. In DNA form, the CDR3 reads TGTGCCAGCAGCGTAGCCCGAGCGGGGGGATACAATGAGCAGTTCTTC. It codes for CASSVARAGGYNEQFF.

The V call is TRBV15, the J call TRBJ2-1; D perhaps matches TRBD2 (5 bases). Deletions cut 5 bases from V and 0 bases from J, with 11 bases between. This CDR3 region has 15 residues. Germline V CDR1 and CDR2: LNHNV, YYDKDF (reference sequence). CDR3 sequence: CATSLDSNSYNEQFF. The CDR3 nucleotides are TGTGCCACCAGCTTGGACTCCAACTCCTACAATGAGCAGTTCTTC.